The clone carrying this TCR beta chain appeared a single time. The antigen remains unidentified. This sample was taken from a study of cytomegalovirus exposure and HLA in healthy donors. Study-wide context: The same platform was used for the 130 or so validation repertoires as for the 666 first-cohort repertoires, as reported in a later analysis. Overall study findings and caveats: In vitro, three CMV-associated chains proved specific for CMV antigens. A later analysis found first-cohort TCR clusters tended to co-occur in the 110 or so validation repertoires. Altogether, around 160 TCR beta chains were recorded as cytomegalovirus-associated.

The CDR3 loop spans 16 amino acids. Germline V CDR1 and CDR2: MRHNA, SNTAGT. V shed 6 bases, J shed 2 bases, and the junction held 9 bases outside the gene matches. Assay used: immunoSEQ multiplex PCR; TCRdb lists only in-frame clones, some missing. This sample has some 130,000 clones, with around four fifths found just once. This sequence was found in a man aged 30-40 years in good health and CMV-seropositive. The sequenced sample was PBMCs. The chain employs TRBV6-4 and TRBJ2-2; 7 bases match TRBD1. CDR3 DNA sequence: TGTGCCAGCAGCCGACAGGGAGTGGTCAACACCGGGGAGCTGTTTTTT. This gives the protein CASSRQGVVNTGELFF.